One and the same sample provided the 26 T cell receptor beta chains below, sequenced in a study of cytomegalovirus exposure and HLA in healthy donors. This PCR relied on a set of 60 Vbeta primers and 13 Jbeta primers. Data came from immunoSEQ multiplex PCR; TCRdb stores just in-frame clones and leaves some out. Among 150,000 or so clones, around 88% were seen once, and the ten largest hold about 2.1%. The material sequenced was PBMCs. The receptor source for this set is a woman under 30 in good health and CMV-seronegative.

The V call is TRBV5-5, the J call TRBJ2-7, with TRBD2 as a possible D gene (6 bases). Germline V gives CDR1 SGHKS, CDR2 YYEKEE (reference sequence). Trimming stripped 3 bases from V and 3 bases from J, with 16 bases between. The CDR3 loop spans 15 amino acids. The CDR3 coding sequence is TGTGCCAGCAGCTCTCAGGGCCGGGGAGGCTACGAGCAGTACTTC. Protein product: CASSSQGRGGYEQYF.

The rearrangement uses TRBV19 and TRBJ2-7, with 10 nucleotides matching TRBD1. The trim removed 5 bases at V and 5 bases at J, leaving 6 bases unmatched. The germline gives CDR1 LNHDA, CDR2 SQIVND (reference sequence). The CDR3 is 14 residues long. CDR3 bases: TGTGCCAGTAGTCCGACAGGGGGCCCCCACGAGCAGTACTTC. Protein: CASSPTGGPHEQYF.

The chain joins TRBV27 to TRBJ1-3, with unresolved D. V gave up 0 bases and J gave up 0 bases, with 6 bases separating them. Germline V gives CDR1 MNHEY, CDR2 SMNVEV (reference sequence). CDR3 size: 15 residues. Written as DNA, the CDR3 is TGTGCCAGCAGTTTATCGGCAGTCTCTGGAAACACCATATATTTT. This encodes CASSLSAVSGNTIYF.

The CDR3 protein is CASRPHGTGTYGYTF. The CDR3 region has the DNA TGTGCCAGCAGGCCCCACGGGACAGGGACCTATGGCTACACCTTC. V usage is TRBV28 and J usage is TRBJ1-2; TRBD1 matches at 9 bases. V was clipped by 6 bases and J by 4 bases; unmatched bases: 9. CDR3 length: 15 residues. Germline V gene lookup returns CDR1 MDHEN and CDR2 SYDVKM.

The chain links TRBV5-4 to TRBJ1-1; D is possibly TRBD1 (6 bases). Trimming removed 4 bases at V and 1 base at J, with 11 bases between. Germline CDR1 is SGHNT and CDR2 is YYREEE (reference sequence). The CDR3 loop spans 14 amino acids. The CDR3 nucleotides read TGTGCCAGCAGCAGGGGGAAGGAGAACACTGAAGCTTTCTTT. It yields the protein CASSRGKENTEAFF.

V gene TRBV7-9 combines with J gene TRBJ2-1, with TRBD2 matching over 13 bases. J was trimmed by 0 bases and V by 5 bases; bases with no gene match: 10. Germline V gene data show CDR1 as SEHNR and CDR2 as FQNEAQ (reference sequence). The CDR3 is made up of 19 amino acids. This chain's CDR3 is CASSTTQLAGGDSYNEQFF. The CDR3 region has the DNA TGTGCCAGCAGCACGACGCAACTAGCGGGAGGGGACTCCTACAATGAGCAGTTCTTC.

This chain uses TRBV7-2 with TRBJ2-7; possible D gene TRBD1, 6 bases. CDR1 is SGHTA, CDR2 FQGNSA, per germline. CDR3 size: 14 residues. The germline V and J ends were trimmed by 6 bases and 2 bases, with 14 bases remaining between them. The CDR3 DNA is TGTGCCAGCAGTTTTGGACAGATAACCTACGAGCAGTACTTC. Translation gives CASSFGQITYEQYF.

This clone was seen only a few times. The chain has TRBV2 and TRBJ1-1, with 9 bases fitting TRBD1. Losses at the gene ends were 3 bases for V and 0 bases for J; bases not matched to a gene: 5. The CDR3 has 16 amino acids. CDR1 is SNHLY and CDR2 is FYNNEI in the germline V gene. CDR3 DNA: TGTGCCAGCAGTGACGATCGGGACAGGGTGAACACTGAAGCTTTCTTT. Translated: CASSDDRDRVNTEAFF.

This clone was picked up a small number of times. The limits of the CDR3 on the DNA are not certain, so only TCRdb's listed CDR3 is given. The chain has TRBV18 and TRBJ1-1. The CDR3 is 12 amino acids long, termini counted. CDR1 KGHSH and CDR2 LQKENI come from the germline V gene. This CDR3 reads CASSDSVSEAFF.

J is TRBJ2-2 and V is TRBV7-3; no definite D call. The CDR3 runs 14 residues. Between the trimmed V and J ends, which lost 5 bases and 1 base, there was a span of 8 bases. Germline CDR1 is SGHTA and CDR2 is FQGTGA. For the CDR3, the DNA is TGTGCCAGCAGCCAAAACAGGAACACCGGGGAGCTGTTTTTT. It codes for CASSQNRNTGELFF.

CDR3 sequence: CASSLRWYDEQYF. The CDR3 DNA reads as TGTGCCAGCAGCTTACGGTGGTACGACGAGCAGTACTTC. The rearrangement links TRBV7-8 to TRBJ2-7; D is unclear. Trimming took 2 bases from V and 5 from J, leaving 10 bases between them. Germline V gene lookup returns CDR1 SGHVS and CDR2 FQNEAQ. The CDR3 has 13 amino acids.

This chain connects TRBV5-1 to TRBJ2-2; 7 bases fit TRBD1. Germline V lookup: CDR1 SGHRS, CDR2 YFSETQ. V shed 0 bases, J shed 4 bases, and the junction held 3 bases outside the gene matches. The CDR3 is made up of 15 amino acids. This chain's CDR3 is CASSLGQGSTGELFF. CDR3 nucleotide sequence: TGCGCCAGCAGCTTGGGACAGGGATCCACCGGGGAGCTGTTTTTT.

The chain is built from TRBV6-5 and TRBJ1-5; D unresolved. V dropped 2 bases and J dropped 2 bases, with 7 bases sitting between them. The CDR3 is 14 amino acids. The germline gives CDR1 MNHEY, CDR2 SVGAGI. CDR3: CASSYSYRNQPQHF. CDR3 nucleotide sequence: TGTGCCAGCAGTTACAGCTACCGCAATCAGCCCCAGCATTTT.

This clone was seen a handful of times. Other DNA sequences within the sample encode an identical CDR3. The chain carries TRBV19 and TRBJ2-7; 10 nucleotides match TRBD2. Germline V gene lookup returns CDR1 LNHDA and CDR2 SQIVND (reference sequence). The V segment lost 1 base and the J segment 3 bases; nucleotides outside the gene matches: 0. The CDR3 is made up of 14 amino acids. CDR3 sequence reads: CASSIVAGGYEQYF. CDR3 coding DNA: TGTGCCAGTAGTATAGTAGCGGGAGGCTACGAGCAGTACTTC. The whole variable domain, filled in from reference TRBV19 and TRBJ2-7, reads DGGITQSPKYLFRKEGQNVTLSCEQNLNHDAMYWYRQDPGQGLRLIYYSQIVNDFQKGDIAEGYSVSREKKESFPLTVTSAQKNPTAFYLCASSIVAGGYEQYFGPGTRLTVT.

The rearrangement uses TRBV5-1 and TRBJ2-1; 9 nucleotides align to TRBD2. With V trimmed by 4 bases and J by 5 bases, 13 bases remained unmatched. This CDR3 comprises 17 residues. Germline-derived CDR1 and CDR2 are SGHRS and YFSETQ. The CDR3: CASSQGGGLAINNEQFF. The CDR3 DNA reads as TGCGCCAGCAGCCAGGGGGGAGGACTAGCGATAAACAATGAGCAGTTCTTC.

This chain joins TRBV7-6 and TRBJ2-7; weak D call: TRBD2 (6 bases). Trimming stripped 5 bases from V and 6 bases from J, with 11 bases between. Germline V gene lookup returns CDR1 SGHVS and CDR2 FNYEAQ. The CDR3 extends over 12 amino acids. The CDR3 region has the DNA TGTGCCAGCAGCCCCGGAGGGATCGAGCAGTACTTC. Protein: CASSPGGIEQYF.

V usage is TRBV10-3 and J usage is TRBJ2-1; D is possibly TRBD2 (6 bases). V lost 6 bases and J lost 1, with 13 bases in between. The CDR3 covers 15 residues. Per germline, CDR1 ENHRY and CDR2 SYGVKD. The CDR3 loop reads CAISPRELSYNEQFF. For the CDR3, the DNA is TGTGCCATCAGCCCACGGGAGTTGTCCTACAATGAGCAGTTCTTC.

The genes are TRBV28 and TRBJ2-1, with 9 nucleotides matching TRBD2. The CDR3 runs to 17 residues. Germline V gives CDR1 MDHEN, CDR2 SYDVKM. The trim removed 5 bases at V and 4 bases at J, leaving 12 bases unmatched. The DNA of the CDR3 is TGTGCCAGCAGTACGCTAGGATACGCGGGGGGGTACAATGAGCAGTTCTTC. Its protein is CASSTLGYAGGYNEQFF.

This CDR3 reads CASSFWPPTEQQETQYF. As DNA, the CDR3 is TGTGCCAGCAGTTTTTGGCCCCCCACGGAGCAGCAAGAGACCCAGTACTTC. The chain joins TRBV11-2 to TRBJ2-5; D is unclear. V was clipped by 6 bases and J by 2 bases, with 22 bases between them. The CDR3 runs to 17 residues. CDR1 SGHAT and CDR2 FQNNGV come from the germline V gene.

This chain links TRBV7-9 with TRBJ2-1; 7 bases agree with TRBD2. This CDR3 has 15 residues. Germline-derived CDR1 and CDR2 are SEHNR and FQNEAQ (reference sequence). With 5 bases clipped from V and 4 bases from J, the junction kept 8 bases outside the gene matches. The CDR3 region has the DNA TGTGCCAGCAGCGGAAGGGGAGGGCCTTACAATGAGCAGTTCTTC. Encoded protein: CASSGRGGPYNEQFF. Looking up the rest from reference TRBV7-9 and TRBJ2-1 gives the full variable domain: DTGVSQNPRHKITKRGQNVTFRCDPISEHNRLYWYRQTLGQGPEFLTYFQNEAQLEKSRLLSDRFSAERPKGSFSTLEIQRTEQGDSAMYLCASSGRGGPYNEQFFGPGTRLTVL.

This clone came up a few times. The chain employs TRBV7-9 and TRBJ2-5; a possible D gene is TRBD2 (6 bases). Trimming left V 8 bases short and J 5 bases short, with 15 bases between. The CDR3 is 13 residues long. CDR1 and CDR2 from the germline V gene are SEHNR and FQNEAQ (reference sequence). In DNA form, the CDR3 reads TGTGCCAGCCTTAAACCAGGGACTGAGACCCAGTACTTC. Encoded protein: CASLKPGTETQYF.

The V and J genes are TRBV5-1 and TRBJ2-6; 9 bases agree with TRBD1. The trim removed 5 bases at V and 4 bases at J, leaving 19 bases unmatched. From germline, CDR1 is SGHRS and CDR2 YFSETQ. CDR3 length: 20 residues. This CDR3 reads CASSSYFRDRVPPGANVLTF. The CDR3 region has the DNA TGCGCCAGCAGTTCCTATTTTCGGGACAGGGTCCCTCCCGGGGCCAACGTCCTGACTTTC.

The J gene is TRBJ1-2, the V gene TRBV6-1, with 7 bases lining up with TRBD1. The V segment lost 4 bases and the J segment 8 bases; nucleotides outside the gene matches: 7. The CDR3 spans 13 residues. The germline V gene encodes CDR1 MNHNS and CDR2 SASEGT. This CDR3 is CASSARTGDGYTF. In DNA, the CDR3 is TGTGCCAGCAGTGCCAGGACAGGAGACGGCTACACCTTC.

The chain has TRBV28 and TRBJ2-2; TRBD1 matches 7 bases. J lost 5 bases, V lost 7 bases, and 16 bases had no gene match. Per the germline V gene, CDR1 is MDHEN and CDR2 is SYDVKM. The CDR3 runs 17 residues. The DNA of the CDR3 is TGTGCCAGCATCACCCGGGCCGGGACAGTGTATACCGGGGAGCTGTTTTTT. Encoded protein: CASITRAGTVYTGELFF.

The V gene is TRBV6-5, the J gene TRBJ2-7; D is unclear. CDR1 and CDR2 from the germline V gene are MNHEY and SVGAGI. The CDR3 totals 14 residues. The V end lost 0 bases, the J end lost 2 bases, and 8 bases lay between the germline ends. This CDR3 is CASSYSFGPYEQYF. For the CDR3, the DNA is TGTGCCAGCAGTTACTCGTTCGGTCCCTACGAGCAGTACTTC.

The chain combines TRBV5-1 with TRBJ2-3; TRBD2 matches at 13 bases. V shed 5 bases and J 1 base; nucleotides not matched to a gene: 4. The CDR3 has 16 amino acids. Germline V CDR1 and CDR2: SGHRS, YFSETQ. DNA for the CDR3: TGCGCCAGCAGTCGGACTAGCGGGGGCCGCACAGATACGCAGTATTTT. Its protein is CASSRTSGGRTDTQYF.